This T cell receptor (beta chain) derives from a study of cytomegalovirus exposure and HLA in healthy donors. Germline CDR1 reads SGDLS; CDR2 reads YYNGEE. V lost 7 bases to trimming and J lost 0 bases, with 13 bases between them. This CDR3 spans 14 amino acids. With 60 Vbeta and 13 Jbeta primers, the PCR was carried out. The table came from immunoSEQ multiplex PCR; TCRdb's copy has only in-frame clones and leaves some out. The data show some 140,000 clones, roughly four fifths seen once. Study observations and caveats: The records held CMV serostatus as the only immune exposure information. Within the data, a cluster of highly shared sequence variants was likely a sequencing artifact.

Worth noting for this clone: Its antigen is still unknown.

The chain has TRBV9 and TRBJ1-2; a weak D match, TRBD1 (5 bases). The source of this sequence is a woman aged 50 to 60 in good health and CMV-seropositive. The sequencing input was PBMCs. For the CDR3, the DNA is TGTGCCAGCGGTACGACAGTTACTAACTATGGCTACACCTTC. Its protein is CASGTTVTNYGYTF.